The rows below give T cell receptor beta chains drawn from one sample of a study of blood T cells in healthy people across ages. Via MiXCR, TCRdb re-called the 5' RACE reads, giving one row per CDR3 protein. This sample has roughly 1.7 million distinct CDR3 sequences, with approximately 32% found just once. Material for sequencing was blood. These receptors came from a young woman in good health. Both conserved end residues are part of each CDR3. Each record gives: V gene, D gene, J gene, clone size, CDR3 protein, CDR3 DNA. The D gene is left open where the match is weak. Size tells how often a clone was seen (once, few, many) or the class of an expanded clone, and some rows leave it out.

TRBV10-3	TRBD1	TRBJ1-5	-	CAIRAGGLGDQPQHF	TGTGCCATCAGAGCAGGGGGCTTGGGGGACCAGCCCCAGCATTTT
TRBV28	-	TRBJ1-4	few	CASSLRNEKLFF	TGTGCCAGCAGTTTGAGGAATGAAAAACTGTTTTTT
TRBV4-1	-	TRBJ2-1	-	CASSQGLRWGSKDNEQFF	TGCGCCAGCAGCCAAGGTCTGCGCTGGGGGTCCAAGGACAATGAGCAGTTCTTC
TRBV30	-	TRBJ2-5	few	CAWSAQGWETQYF	TGTGCCTGGAGTGCCCAGGGTTGGGAGACCCAGTACTTC
TRBV30	-	TRBJ1-6	-	CAWGTDYNSPLHF	TGTGCCTGGGGCACGGACTATAATTCACCCCTCCACTTT
TRBV7-9	-	TRBJ2-1	-	CASSLESTLGEQFF	TGTGCCAGCAGCTTAGAATCTACCCTGGGTGAGCAGTTCTTC
TRBV4-2	TRBD1	TRBJ1-2	few	CASSQVRTGWNGYTF	TGTGCCAGCAGCCAAGTGAGGACAGGGTGGAATGGCTACACCTTC
TRBV29-1	TRBD1	TRBJ1-1	-	CSVGAGGNTEAFF	TGCAGCGTTGGGGCAGGGGGGAACACTGAAGCTTTCTTT
TRBV20-1	TRBD1	TRBJ1-1	-	CSAQDRGRDTEAFF	TGCAGTGCCCAAGACAGGGGTAGGGACACTGAAGCTTTCTTT
TRBV15	TRBD2	TRBJ2-3	-	CATSGLAIVNTQYF	TGTGCCACCAGCGGACTAGCGATCGTCAATACGCAGTATTTT
TRBV7-6	-	TRBJ2-1	-	CASSSNLRGSSYNEQFF	TGTGCCAGCAGCTCCAACCTTAGGGGGAGTTCCTACAATGAGCAGTTCTTC
TRBV20-1	TRBD2	TRBJ2-1	few	CSASSSGGTNEQFF	TGCAGTGCTAGTTCCAGCGGGGGGACAAATGAGCAGTTCTTC
TRBV12-3/TRBV12-4	-	TRBJ2-7	-	CASRKGTEPYEQYF	TGTGCCAGCAGAAAAGGGACCGAACCCTACGAGCAGTACTTC
TRBV25-1	TRBD1	TRBJ1-2	-	CASSSRDRYSYGYTF	TGTGCCAGCAGTAGCCGGGACAGGTATAGCTATGGCTACACCTTC
TRBV10-3	-	TRBJ1-2	-	CAISGQGEISYGYTF	TGTGCCATCAGTGGCCAGGGAGAGATTAGCTATGGCTACACCTTC
TRBV7-9	-	TRBJ2-7	few	CASSLGLGLGEAQYF	TGTGCCAGCAGCTTAGGCCTTGGACTCGGAGAGGCCCAGTACTTC
TRBV7-2	TRBD2	TRBJ2-5	-	CASSFRTSGGAETQYF	TGTGCCAGCAGCTTCCGGACTAGCGGGGGGGCAGAGACCCAGTACTTC
TRBV4-1	TRBD2	TRBJ2-5	-	CASSQGLAGRQTQYF	TGCGCCAGCAGCCAGGGACTAGCGGGAAGGCAGACCCAGTACTTC
TRBV10-3	-	TRBJ1-5	many	CAISENRGNQPQHF	TGTGCCATCAGTGAAAACAGGGGCAATCAGCCCCAGCATTTT
TRBV20-1	-	TRBJ2-7	-	CSARDPGTWGEQYF	TGCAGTGCTAGAGATCCCGGGACGTGGGGCGAGCAGTACTTC
TRBV5-6	TRBD2	TRBJ2-4	-	CASSLAGTSGKNIQYF	TGTGCCAGCAGCTTGGCCGGGACTAGCGGCAAAAACATTCAGTACTTC
TRBV4-1	-	TRBJ2-7	-	CASSQGGDGQLQTDQYF	TGCGCCAGCAGCCAAGGAGGGGATGGACAGCTCCAAACCGACCAGTACTTC
TRBV11-2	TRBD2	TRBJ2-5	-	CASSPAGTIETQYF	TGTGCCAGCAGCCCAGCCGGGACTATAGAGACCCAGTACTTC
TRBV29-1	TRBD2	TRBJ2-7	many	CSAATSGRPPQYF	TGCAGCGCCGCTACTAGCGGGAGGCCCCCCCAGTACTTC
TRBV5-1	-	TRBJ2-7	few	CASSLVGELYEQYF	TGCGCCAGCAGCTTGGTGGGGGAACTCTACGAGCAGTACTTC
TRBV20-1	-	TRBJ2-1	-	CSASNSGAGSGGRDEQFF	TGCAGTGCTTCCAACTCAGGGGCAGGGTCCGGCGGCCGAGATGAGCAGTTCTTC
TRBV28	-	TRBJ1-6	once	CASSLCYGRGAGCSPLHF	TGTGCCAGCAGTTTATGCTATGGACGGGGCGCGGGATGTTCACCCCTCCACTTT
TRBV7-3	TRBD2	TRBJ2-5	-	CASSLGLAGVGNQETQYF	TGTGCCAGCAGCTTGGGACTAGCGGGAGTCGGGAATCAAGAGACCCAGTACTTC
TRBV5-1	TRBD2	TRBJ2-5	-	CASRPPGRGQETQYF	TGCGCCAGCAGGCCCCCGGGGAGGGGACAAGAGACCCAGTACTTC
TRBV5-1	-	TRBJ1-2	-	CASSLNRANYGYTF	TGCGCCAGCAGCTTGAATAGAGCTAACTATGGCTACACCTTC
TRBV18	TRBD1	TRBJ1-1	-	CASSPVRRDRWDSNTEAFF	TGTGCCAGCTCACCGGTCCGTCGGGACAGGTGGGACTCAAACACTGAAGCTTTCTTT
TRBV4-1	TRBD1	TRBJ2-7	many	CASSQDGQATYEQYF	TGCGCCAGCAGCCAAGATGGACAGGCTACCTACGAGCAGTACTTC
TRBV12-3/TRBV12-4	TRBD1	TRBJ2-2	-	CASSPGQGSTGELFF	TGTGCCAGCAGCCCTGGACAGGGGTCCACCGGGGAGCTGTTTTTT
TRBV4-1	-	TRBJ1-2	-	CASSQGTSSDYTF	TGCGCCAGCAGCCAAGGTACAAGCTCCGACTACACCTTC
TRBV20-1	TRBD1	TRBJ2-1	few	CSASGDRDNEQFF	TGCAGTGCTAGTGGGGACAGGGACAATGAGCAGTTCTTC
TRBV18	TRBD2	TRBJ2-1	-	CASSPGGTSGRGINEQFF	TGTGCCAGCTCACCAGGAGGGACTAGCGGGAGGGGTATCAATGAGCAGTTCTTC
TRBV6-1	-	TRBJ1-5	-	CASSEYLNQPQHF	TGTGCCAGCAGTGAATACCTTAATCAGCCCCAGCATTTT
TRBV11-2	TRBD1	TRBJ1-1	-	CASSLELGQSSRNKNTEAFF	TGTGCCAGCAGCTTAGAGTTGGGACAGTCCTCCCGAAATAAGAACACTGAAGCTTTCTTT
TRBV5-1	TRBD2	TRBJ2-1	few	CASSHGRAGGVDEQFF	TGCGCCAGCAGCCACGGGAGGGCCGGGGGGGTCGATGAGCAGTTCTTC
TRBV4-1	TRBD1	TRBJ2-3	-	CVSSQAHRGETDTQYF	TGCGTCAGCAGCCAAGCTCACAGGGGGGAAACAGATACGCAGTATTTT
TRBV4-1	-	TRBJ1-6	few	CASSQGPGNSPLHF	TGCGCCAGCAGCCAGGGCCCAGGGAATTCACCCCTCCACTTT
TRBV15	TRBD1	TRBJ1-5	-	CATRRGQNSNQPQHF	TGTGCCACCAGAAGGGGACAGAATAGCAATCAGCCCCAGCATTTT
TRBV27	-	TRBJ1-1	few	CASSFSGGNTKAFF	TGTGCCAGCAGTTTTAGTGGGGGAAACACTAAAGCTTTCTTT
TRBV20-1	TRBD2	TRBJ2-7	-	CSAWTSGRTDYEQYF	TGCAGTGCCTGGACTAGCGGGAGGACTGACTACGAGCAGTACTTC
TRBV12-3/TRBV12-4	-	TRBJ2-1	few	CASSIGGPAYNEQFF	TGTGCCAGCAGTATAGGGGGACCAGCGTACAATGAGCAGTTCTTC
TRBV29-1	TRBD1	TRBJ1-2	many	CSVSPEGQGYGYTF	TGCAGCGTCTCCCCGGAAGGACAGGGCTATGGCTACACCTTC
TRBV4-1	-	TRBJ1-1	-	CASSQAGAGTEAFF	TGCGCCAGCAGCCAAGCAGGGGCAGGTACTGAAGCTTTCTTT
TRBV4-1	TRBD1	TRBJ2-7	-	CASRLGQGRYEQYF	TGCGCCAGCAGGTTAGGACAGGGACGCTACGAGCAGTACTTC
TRBV4-1	TRBD2	TRBJ2-3	many	CASSSPSGSLAGTDTQYF	TGCGCCAGCAGCTCACCTAGCGGGAGTTTGGCGGGCACAGATACGCAGTATTTT